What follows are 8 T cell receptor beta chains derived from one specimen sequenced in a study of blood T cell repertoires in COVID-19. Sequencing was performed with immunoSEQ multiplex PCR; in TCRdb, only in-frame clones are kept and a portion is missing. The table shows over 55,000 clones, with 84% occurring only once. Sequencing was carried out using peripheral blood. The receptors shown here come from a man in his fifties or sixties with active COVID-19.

In nucleotides, the CDR3 is TGTGCCAGCAGCTCCTACAGGGGGAGCGGCGGCTACACCTTC. Translating it yields CASSSYRGSGGYTF. The genes are TRBV5-4 and TRBJ1-2, with 8 bases fitting TRBD1. Germline-derived CDR1 and CDR2 are SGHNT and YYREEE (reference sequence). Trimming at V came to 3 bases and at J to 8 bases, leaving 9 bases not matched to a gene. CDR3 size: 14 residues.

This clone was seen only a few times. The CDR3 DNA is TGTGCCAGCAGTTCTTTTATCTCCTACGAGCAGTACTTC. Residues: CASSSFISYEQYF. The V and J genes are TRBV5-6 and TRBJ2-7, with no clear D. From germline, CDR1 is SGHDT and CDR2 YYEEEE. The CDR3 sequence is 13 residues long. Deletions cut 5 bases from V and 0 bases from J, with 9 bases between.

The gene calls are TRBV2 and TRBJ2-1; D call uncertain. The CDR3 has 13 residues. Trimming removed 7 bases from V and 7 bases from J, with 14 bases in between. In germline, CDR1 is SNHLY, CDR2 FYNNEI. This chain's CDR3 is CASKRPPRNEQFF. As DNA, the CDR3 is TGTGCCAGCAAACGCCCCCCACGGAATGAGCAGTTCTTC.

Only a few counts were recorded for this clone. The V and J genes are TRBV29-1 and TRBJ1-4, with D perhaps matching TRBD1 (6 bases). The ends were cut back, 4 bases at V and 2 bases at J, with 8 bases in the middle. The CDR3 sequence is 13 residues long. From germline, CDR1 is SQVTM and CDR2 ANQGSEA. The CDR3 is CSVVGATNEKLFF. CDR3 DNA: TGCAGCGTTGTGGGGGCGACTAATGAAAAACTGTTTTTT.

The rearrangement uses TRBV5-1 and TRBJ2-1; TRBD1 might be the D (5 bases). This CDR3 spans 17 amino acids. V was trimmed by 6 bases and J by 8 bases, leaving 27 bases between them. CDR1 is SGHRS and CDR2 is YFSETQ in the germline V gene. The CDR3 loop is CASNFQLVRVELHEQFF. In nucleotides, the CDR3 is TGCGCCAGCAACTTTCAGCTGGTCAGGGTGGAATTGCATGAGCAGTTCTTC.

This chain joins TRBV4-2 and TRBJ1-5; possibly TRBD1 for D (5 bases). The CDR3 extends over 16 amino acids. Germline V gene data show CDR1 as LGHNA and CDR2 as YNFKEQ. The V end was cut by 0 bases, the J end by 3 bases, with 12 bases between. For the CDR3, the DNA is TGTGCCAGCAGCCAAGAGGGGGGGGGAAACAATCAGCCCCAGCATTTT. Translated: CASSQEGGGNNQPQHF.

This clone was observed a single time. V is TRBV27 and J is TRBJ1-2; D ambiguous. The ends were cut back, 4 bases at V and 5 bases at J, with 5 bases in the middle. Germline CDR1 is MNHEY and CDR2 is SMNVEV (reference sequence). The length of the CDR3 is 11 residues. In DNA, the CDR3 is TGTGCCAGCAGTTCCAAATATGGCTACACCTTC. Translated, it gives CASSSKYGYTF.

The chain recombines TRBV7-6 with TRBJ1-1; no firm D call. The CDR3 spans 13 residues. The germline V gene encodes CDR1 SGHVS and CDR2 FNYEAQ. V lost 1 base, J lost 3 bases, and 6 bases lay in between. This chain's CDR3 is CASSLEPYTEAFF. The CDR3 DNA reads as TGTGCCAGCAGCTTAGAGCCGTACACTGAAGCTTTCTTT.